This TCR beta chain was profiled in a study of cytomegalovirus exposure and HLA in healthy donors. Study outcomes and limitations: Earlier results showed most TCR beta V segments being productive about 87% or about 30% of the time.

Germline loops: CDR1 SGHNT, CDR2 YENEEA. With V trimmed by 5 bases and J by 8 bases, 13 bases remained unmatched. The CDR3 covers 15 residues. Concerning this clone: The antigen is undetermined.

The PCR had 60 Vbeta and 13 Jbeta primers. Clones were sequenced by immunoSEQ multiplex PCR, and TCRdb holds only the in-frame ones, with some missing. The table includes some 180,000 clones, approximately 80% detected once. The chain couples TRBV11-3 to TRBJ2-3; TRBD2 agrees at 7 bases. Sequenced material: PBMCs. The sequence derives from a man aged 18 to 30 in good health and CMV-seronegative. The CDR3, as DNA: TGTGCCAGCAGCACCCGGGGGGTTAGTCCAAGTACGCAGTATTTT. Translating it yields CASSTRGVSPSTQYF.